Detailed here is one T cell receptor beta chain. Its antigen is not identified. The sample comes from a study of T cell responses to AZD1222 COVID-19 vaccine. In the study overall: Pooling was applied to second doses at about 4 or about 12 weeks. Study-wide findings and caveats: Vaccine-related CD4 TCRs covered spike, predominating at 160-218 and 743-854. Among the donors, most were white British and more were female, and clonal diversity was possibly underestimated.

Libraries were prepared by immunoSEQ multiplex PCR; TCRdb keeps only in-frame clonotypes and omits some of them. The sample gives around 190,000 clones, 80% to 95% of which show up once; approximately 1.3% is in the top ten. The origin of this receptor is an adult in good health. The specimen was peripheral blood, collected on day 0 of AZD1222 vaccination.

The CDR3 protein is CASSFDRENTEAFF. CDR3 nucleotides: TGCGCCAGCAGCTTTGACAGAGAGAACACTGAAGCTTTCTTT. The chain carries TRBV5-1 and TRBJ1-1; a weak D match, TRBD1 (5 bases). The CDR3 has 14 amino acids. Germline assignment: CDR1 SGHRS and CDR2 YFSETQ. The germline V and J ends were trimmed by 2 bases and 1 base, with 9 bases remaining between them. Full variable domain (missing parts from reference TRBV5-1 and TRBJ1-1): KAGVTQTPRYLIKTRGQQVTLSCSPISGHRSVSWYQQTPGQGLQFLFEYFSETQRNKGNFPGRFSGRQFSNSRSEMNVSTLELGDSALYLCASSFDRENTEAFFGQGTRLTVV.